These 5 T cell receptor beta chains came from one sample sequenced in a study of identical twins. Each CDR3 protein is one row after TCRdb ran MiXCR on the 5' RACE reads. Of about 890,000 distinct CDR3 sequences in the sample, 10% to 15% were seen once. These sequences were also reported in another study, on yellow fever vaccine responses in identical twins.

Sequencing was performed on PBMCs. These receptors were collected from a woman between 18 and 29 years old in good health.

The chain is built from TRBV4-2 and TRBJ2-1; TRBD2 matches 12 bases. Trimming took 0 bases from V and 7 from J; bases not matched to a gene: 7. Germline V gene sequence: CDR1 LGHNA, CDR2 YNFKEQ. The CDR3 spans 17 residues. The chain's CDR3 is CASSQDGTSGGFNEQFF. CDR3 sequence (DNA): TGTGCCAGCAGCCAAGATGGTACTAGCGGGGGGTTTAATGAGCAGTTCTTC.

In this sample, this clonotype turned up a few times. The gene calls are TRBV19 and TRBJ2-2; weak D call: TRBD2 (5 bases). Trimming removed 2 bases from V and 3 bases from J, with 16 bases in between. Looked up from germline, CDR1 is LNHDA and CDR2 is SQIVND (reference sequence). This CDR3 comprises 17 residues. The CDR3 spells CASSIFLGSRDTGELFF. The CDR3 DNA sequence: TGTGCCAGTAGTATATTTCTAGGGAGTAGGGACACCGGGGAGCTGTTTTTT.

This clonotype was seen more than once but under ten times. V gene TRBV12-3 or TRBV12-4 combines with J gene TRBJ2-7; 12 nucleotides match TRBD2. The CDR3 loop spans 15 amino acids. Trimming at V came to 6 bases and at J to 3 bases, leaving 6 bases not matched to a gene. In nucleotides, the CDR3 is TGTGCCAGCAGCTTTACGACTAGCGGGAGCTACGAGCAGTACTTC. This codes for CASSFTTSGSYEQYF.

This clonotype has at least ten counts. The chain employs TRBV5-1 and TRBJ2-1; 10 bases line up with TRBD2. Trimming took 4 bases from V and 6 from J; bases not matched to a gene: 10. CDR1 is SGHRS and CDR2 is YFSETQ in the germline V gene. The CDR3 is made up of 16 amino acids. The CDR3 DNA sequence: TGCGCCAGCAGCCCCCTTCTTGGACTAGCGGCCAATGAGCAGTTCTTC. This sequence encodes CASSPLLGLAANEQFF.

The V gene is TRBV24-1, the J gene TRBJ2-5, with 12 bases identical to TRBD1. This CDR3 is 20 amino acids long. From germline, CDR1 is KGHDR and CDR2 SFDVKD. V was pared by 3 bases and J by 4 bases, with 17 bases of the junction left unmatched. This CDR3 reads CATSDPTGTGGIVPRETQYF. For the CDR3, the DNA is TGTGCCACCAGTGATCCCACCGGGACAGGGGGCATCGTACCCCGAGAGACCCAGTACTTC.